The clone carrying this T cell receptor beta chain was observed once. From germline, CDR1 is SGHVS and CDR2 FQNEAQ. V lost 0 bases to trimming and J lost 8 bases, with 13 bases between them. CDR3 length equals 15 residues. These data belong to a study of blood T cell repertoires in COVID-19. In the study's own analysis: The assay estimated nucleated cells by amplifying reference gene primers. This table comes from immunoSEQ multiplex PCR, and its TCRdb copy is limited to in-frame clones, with some not included. V and J calls and clone size are given by that table; D and trimming were obtained from the DNA. The repertoire holds tens of thousands of clones, with about 91% as singletons.

The clonotype was recovered from a woman in her fifties or sixties with active COVID-19. The chain joins TRBV7-8 to TRBJ1-4, with D uncertain. The sequencing input was peripheral blood. CDR3 sequence reads: CASSLAGKREEKLFF. The CDR3 DNA reads TGTGCCAGCAGCTTAGCGGGTAAAAGGGAGGAAAAACTGTTTTTT.